The 32 T cell receptor beta chains below were found in one sample sequenced in a study of T cells after yellow fever vaccination. TCRdb itself ran the 5' RACE reads through MiXCR, one entry per CDR3 protein. The data contain hundreds of thousands of distinct CDR3 sequences, approximately 13% of them singletons. Sequenced here: PBMCs, sampled on the day of the yellow fever booster vaccination. These receptors were collected from a man aged 25-45 years who received the YFV17D yellow fever vaccine.

This clonotype was counted between two and nine times. This rearrangement joins TRBV14 to TRBJ2-1, with 7 bases fitting TRBD2. CDR1 is SGHDN and CDR2 is FVKESK in the germline V gene. The CDR3 is 16 residues long. After removal of 4 bases from V and 3 bases from J, the junction contained 9 bases not matched to a gene. This CDR3 reads CASSPSRGGSYNEQFF. CDR3 nucleotide sequence: TGTGCCAGCAGCCCCTCACGGGGCGGGAGCTACAATGAGCAGTTCTTC.

This clonotype came up once. As DNA, the CDR3 is TGTGCCAGCAGTTACTCGGGTACCTCACGTCAGCCCCAGCATTTT. Residues: CASSYSGTSRQPQHF. This chain joins TRBV6-5 and TRBJ1-5, with D unresolved. The CDR3 loop spans 15 amino acids. The V end was cut by 0 bases, the J end by 6 bases, with 12 bases between. CDR1 and CDR2 (germline): MNHEY, SVGAGI.

The chain joins TRBV4-1 to TRBJ2-5, with D maybe TRBD2 (6 bases). Trimming took 1 base from V and 5 from J, leaving 17 bases between them. This CDR3 has 16 amino acids. Germline V CDR1 and CDR2: MGHRA, YSYEKL. The CDR3 loop reads CASSQVARTKGETQYF. The CDR3 DNA sequence: TGCGCCAGCAGCCAAGTAGCCAGGACTAAAGGGGAGACCCAGTACTTC.

This clonotype was recorded a few times. The genes are TRBV5-6 and TRBJ2-7; TRBD2 might be the D (5 bases). The V end was cut by 6 bases, the J end by 2 bases, with 18 bases between. The CDR3 length is 15 residues. Germline values: CDR1 SGHDT, CDR2 YYEEEE. CDR3 protein: CASIRAGGSTYEQYF. The CDR3 bases are TGTGCCAGCATCCGGGCTGGCGGGTCCACCTACGAGCAGTACTTC.

This clonotype came up a few times. The genes are TRBV5-1 and TRBJ2-5, with TRBD2 matching over 8 bases. The CDR3 covers 14 residues. Germline values: CDR1 SGHRS, CDR2 YFSETQ. Losses at the gene ends were 4 bases for V and 3 bases for J; bases not matched to a gene: 5. CDR3 sequence: CASSVSGNKETQYF. As DNA, the CDR3 is TGCGCCAGCAGCGTTAGCGGGAACAAAGAGACCCAGTACTTC.

This clonotype was detected only a few times. The chain carries TRBV30 and TRBJ1-1, with D possibly TRBD1 on 5 matching bases. Germline V CDR1 and CDR2: GTSNPN, SVGIG (reference sequence). This CDR3 has 12 amino acids. V was cut by 3 bases and J by 5 bases, with 10 bases left in between. As DNA, the CDR3 is TGTGCCTGGAGCGGGGGGAGTACTGAAGCTTTCTTT. Translated, it gives CAWSGGSTEAFF.

There are a few counts of this clonotype. The chain uses TRBV10-3 and TRBJ2-2, with TRBD2 identical over 9 bases. The CDR3 runs to 15 residues. The trim removed 5 bases at V and 6 bases at J, leaving 7 bases unmatched. Germline values: CDR1 ENHRY, CDR2 SYGVKD. The CDR3 region is CAISLAGAESGELFF. The CDR3 DNA sequence: TGTGCCATCAGTTTAGCGGGAGCGGAATCCGGGGAGCTGTTTTTT.

This clonotype showed up many times. The genes are TRBV9 and TRBJ2-1; TRBD2 matches at 9 bases. CDR3 length: 15 residues. Germline V CDR1 and CDR2: SGDLS, YYNGEE. V shed 0 bases, J shed 5 bases, and the junction held 3 bases outside the gene matches. CDR3 amino acids: CASSVGSGGHNEQFF. Written as DNA, the CDR3 is TGTGCCAGCAGCGTAGGGAGCGGGGGGCACAATGAGCAGTTCTTC.

The chain couples TRBV7-2 to TRBJ2-7; 9 bases match TRBD2. CDR1 and CDR2 (germline): SGHTA, FQGNSA. The V gene end was trimmed by 3 bases and the J gene end by 4 bases; junction bases not matched to a gene: 10. The CDR3 has 16 amino acids. The CDR3 sequence is CASSLTVSGRGYEQYF. Here the CDR3 DNA reads TGTGCCAGCAGCTTGACAGTTAGCGGGAGAGGTTACGAGCAGTACTTC.

The chain couples TRBV12-3 or TRBV12-4 to TRBJ1-1, with D maybe TRBD1 (6 bases). The germline V and J ends were trimmed by 7 bases and 1 base, with 19 bases remaining between them. The CDR3 loop spans 16 amino acids. The CDR3 nucleotides are TGTGCCAGCAACCCTGTCATGGGGGGCTGGAACACTGAAGCTTTCTTT. Its protein is CASNPVMGGWNTEAFF.

On this clonotype: Germline is not matched at one junction end, which may reflect a read error. The V call is TRBV6-1, the J call TRBJ1-5, with D hard to call. The germline V gene encodes CDR1 MNHNS and CDR2 SASEGT. The CDR3 runs 13 residues. The CDR3 nucleotides read TGTCCCAGCAGCTCGGACGGGGATCAGCCCCAGCATTTT. Its protein product is CPSSSDGDQPQHF.

This clonotype has more than one count but fewer than ten. The chain has TRBV20-1 and TRBJ1-4; the match to TRBD1 covers 9 bases. Losses at the gene ends were 6 bases for V and 7 bases for J; bases not matched to a gene: 12. The CDR3 extends over 15 amino acids. Germline V gene data show CDR1 as DFQATT and CDR2 as SNEGSKA (reference sequence). The CDR3: CSAQTGGGGGEKLFF. Here the CDR3 DNA reads TGCAGTGCACAAACAGGGGGCGGAGGCGGTGAAAAACTGTTTTTT.

The V and J genes are TRBV5-1 and TRBJ2-7, with 15 bases that match TRBD2. The CDR3 runs to 17 residues. Germline V gives CDR1 SGHRS, CDR2 YFSETQ. Trimming at V came to 4 bases and at J to 0 bases, leaving 5 bases not matched to a gene. CDR3 DNA: TGCGCCAGCAGCCTGGGGACTAGCGGGAGGTCCTCCTACGAGCAGTACTTC. Amino acid sequence: CASSLGTSGRSSYEQYF. Variable domain in full (rest from reference TRBV5-1 and TRBJ2-7): KAGVTQTPRYLIKTRGQQVTLSCSPISGHRSVSWYQQTPGQGLQFLFEYFSETQRNKGNFPGRFSGRQFSNSRSEMNVSTLELGDSALYLCASSLGTSGRSSYEQYFGPGTRLTVT.

V and J are TRBV10-3 and TRBJ2-7, with D unclear. The CDR3 is 11 residues long. Trimming took 3 bases from V and 5 from J, leaving 5 bases between them. Germline CDR1 ENHRY, CDR2 SYGVKD. Here the CDR3 reads CAISDRNEQYF. The CDR3 DNA reads as TGTGCCATCAGTGACCGTAACGAGCAGTACTTC.

This clonotype was found a few times. This sequence joins TRBV6-1 and TRBJ2-1; D remains unclear. Germline CDR1 reads MNHNS; CDR2 reads SASEGT. V lost 6 bases to trimming and J lost 9 bases, with 27 bases between them. CDR3 length equals 17 residues. CDR3 residues: CASRRAPGAKRKGEQFF. In DNA, the CDR3 is TGTGCCAGCAGACGGGCCCCCGGAGCGAAGAGGAAGGGTGAGCAGTTCTTC.

This chain connects TRBV28 to TRBJ2-3; 14 bases line up with TRBD2. The CDR3 length is 17 residues. The germline gives CDR1 MDHEN, CDR2 SYDVKM. With V trimmed by 3 bases and J by 4 bases, 6 bases remained unmatched. The CDR3 DNA reads as TGTGCCAGCAGTTTTACCCCGGGACTAGCGGGAGCAGATACGCAGTATTTT. As protein: CASSFTPGLAGADTQYF.

V is TRBV7-3 and J is TRBJ1-6, with D perhaps matching TRBD1 (5 bases). Looked up from germline, CDR1 is SGHTA and CDR2 is FQGTGA. Trimming stripped 4 bases from V and 7 bases from J, with 11 bases between. The CDR3 sequence is 14 residues long. This CDR3 is CASSSGTVNSPLHF. The CDR3 region has the DNA TGTGCCAGCAGCTCCGGGACGGTAAATTCACCCCTCCACTTT. The full variable domain, completed using reference TRBV7-3 and TRBJ1-6, is GAGVSQTPSNKVTEKGKYVELRCDPISGHTALYWYRQSLGQGPEFLIYFQGTGAADDSGLPNDRFFAVRPEGSVSTLKIQRTERGDSAVYLCASSSGTVNSPLHFGNGTRLTVT.

This clonotype was found a few times. The chain is built from TRBV12-3 or TRBV12-4 and TRBJ2-5, with a possible D match to TRBD2 (5 bases). This CDR3 is built from 13 residues. Between the trimmed V and J ends, which lost 3 bases and 3 bases, there was a span of 8 bases. In DNA, the CDR3 is TGTGCCAGCAGTTTGAACGGGAAAGAGACCCAGTACTTC. Residues: CASSLNGKETQYF.

This chain links TRBV28 with TRBJ2-1; TRBD2 is a possible D gene (7 bases). This CDR3 is built from 13 residues. The germline V and J ends were trimmed by 7 bases and 9 bases, with 16 bases remaining between them. Germline V gene sequence: CDR1 MDHEN, CDR2 SYDVKM. The CDR3 DNA reads as TGTGCCAGCACCAAGGGGGGGGGCGGTGAGCAGTTCTTC. It encodes CASTKGGGGEQFF.

The V gene is TRBV10-3, the J gene TRBJ2-5; D tentatively fits TRBD1 or TRBD2 (5 bases each). V shed 8 bases and J shed 2 bases, with 9 bases lying between them. Germline assignment: CDR1 ENHRY and CDR2 SYGVKD. The CDR3 is made up of 12 amino acids. The CDR3 DNA reads as TGTGCCATCGCCGGGACGCAAGAGACCCAGTACTTC. It codes for CAIAGTQETQYF.

This clonotype has just a few counts. V and J are TRBV12-3 or TRBV12-4 and TRBJ2-5, with D perhaps assigned TRBD1 or TRBD2 (5 bases each). Deletions cut 5 bases from V and 0 bases from J, with 10 bases between. The CDR3 contains 14 residues. The CDR3 protein is CASSRGTYQETQYF. The CDR3 DNA follows: TGTGCCAGCAGTCGAGGGACGTACCAAGAGACCCAGTACTTC.

The sample holds a few counts of this clonotype. The chain is built from TRBV25-1 and TRBJ1-1; 7 bases align to TRBD1. V gave up 6 bases and J gave up 4 bases; unmatched junction bases: 5. CDR1 MGHDK and CDR2 SYGVNS come from the germline V gene. This CDR3 has 13 amino acids. The CDR3, as DNA: TGTGCCAGCAGCGTGACAGGGCCCACTGAAGCTTTCTTT. This codes for CASSVTGPTEAFF.

This clonotype was counted at least ten times. V is TRBV20-1 and J is TRBJ1-5; 10 bases match TRBD1. V shed 5 bases and J 7 bases; nucleotides not matched to a gene: 11. Germline V gene sequence: CDR1 DFQATT, CDR2 SNEGSKA (reference sequence). There are 15 residues in the CDR3. The CDR3 spells CSASHDRGRSQPQHF. For the CDR3, the DNA is TGCAGTGCTTCCCATGACAGGGGGCGTTCGCAGCCCCAGCATTTT.

This chain uses TRBV7-8 with TRBJ2-1, with 11 nucleotides matching TRBD2. The V gene end was trimmed by 1 base and the J gene end by 5 bases; junction bases not matched to a gene: 4. Germline V lookup: CDR1 SGHVS, CDR2 FQNEAQ. This CDR3 contains 16 residues. CDR3 bases: TGTGCCAGCAGCTTAGAAAGACTAGCGGGACACAATGAGCAGTTCTTC. It codes for CASSLERLAGHNEQFF.

The gene calls are TRBV27 and TRBJ2-5, with a tentative D call TRBD1 (6 bases). The germline V gene has CDR1 MNHEY and CDR2 SMNVEV (reference sequence). The length of the CDR3 is 14 residues. V was pared by 5 bases and J by 3 bases, with 13 bases between. The CDR3 DNA is TGTGCCAGCAGTCTCAACAGGGTCGAAGAGACCCAGTACTTC. The encoded protein is CASSLNRVEETQYF.

Many counts were recorded for this clonotype. The V and J genes are TRBV5-1 and TRBJ2-1, with D perhaps matching TRBD2 (5 bases). The CDR3 spans 15 residues. V dropped 4 bases and J dropped 0 bases, with 11 bases sitting between them. Germline V gives CDR1 SGHRS, CDR2 YFSETQ. CDR3 amino acids: CASSKAASSYNEQFF. The CDR3 nucleotides are TGCGCCAGCAGCAAAGCGGCCAGCTCCTACAATGAGCAGTTCTTC. Complete variable domain (other parts from reference TRBV5-1 and TRBJ2-1): KAGVTQTPRYLIKTRGQQVTLSCSPISGHRSVSWYQQTPGQGLQFLFEYFSETQRNKGNFPGRFSGRQFSNSRSEMNVSTLELGDSALYLCASSKAASSYNEQFFGPGTRLTVL.

The V gene is TRBV9, the J gene TRBJ2-5; 8 bases fit TRBD2. Germline CDR1 and CDR2: SGDLS and YYNGEE. The CDR3 is made up of 16 amino acids. Trimming cost V 4 bases and J 4 bases; bases outside gene matches: 12. The CDR3, as DNA: TGTGCCAGCAGCCCCCGGGGAGCGGGAGATGGAGAGACCCAGTACTTC. Encoded protein: CASSPRGAGDGETQYF.

This clonotype was seen more than once but under ten times. CDR3 residues: CSFSGSADTQYF. The DNA for the CDR3 is TGCAGCTTTAGCGGGAGTGCAGATACGCAGTATTTT. The gene calls are TRBV29-1 and TRBJ2-3; 9 bases align to TRBD2. Germline V gene lookup returns CDR1 SQVTM and CDR2 ANQGSEA. V lost 8 bases, J lost 4 bases, and 4 bases stayed unmatched. The CDR3 is made up of 12 amino acids.

This clonotype was counted only a few times. The J gene is TRBJ2-5, the V gene TRBV20-1, with 8 nucleotides matching TRBD1. CDR3 length: 15 residues. V shed 2 bases and J 5 bases; nucleotides not matched to a gene: 10. The germline gives CDR1 DFQATT, CDR2 SNEGSKA (reference sequence). In DNA form, the CDR3 reads TGCAGTGCTAGAAACCCAGGGGGCGCAGGGGAGACCCAGTACTTC. It is translated as CSARNPGGAGETQYF.

V usage is TRBV5-1 and J usage is TRBJ2-7, with a tentative D call TRBD1 (6 bases). The CDR3 is 14 amino acids. Trimming removed 4 bases from V and 0 bases from J, with 11 bases in between. The germline V gene has CDR1 SGHRS and CDR2 YFSETQ. The CDR3 region has the DNA TGCGCCAGCAGCAAGACAGGAAGCTCCTACGAGCAGTACTTC. This codes for CASSKTGSSYEQYF.

V and J are TRBV7-9 and TRBJ2-2, with D hard to call. CDR1 is SEHNR and CDR2 is FQNEAQ in the germline V gene (reference sequence). This CDR3 has 15 amino acids. V was trimmed by 3 bases and J by 2 bases, leaving 10 bases between them. CDR3 nucleotides: TGTGCCAGCAGCTTTCTCCTACAAAACACCGGGGAGCTGTTTTTT. Its protein is CASSFLLQNTGELFF.

The gene calls are TRBV6-1 and TRBJ2-7, with D perhaps TRBD2 (5 bases). Germline assignment: CDR1 MNHNS and CDR2 SASEGT. V gave up 2 bases and J gave up 6 bases, with 14 bases separating them. The CDR3 is made up of 14 amino acids. The CDR3 region is CASSERGGGGEQYF. The DNA of the CDR3 is TGTGCCAGCAGTGAAAGAGGTGGTGGAGGCGAGCAGTACTTC.